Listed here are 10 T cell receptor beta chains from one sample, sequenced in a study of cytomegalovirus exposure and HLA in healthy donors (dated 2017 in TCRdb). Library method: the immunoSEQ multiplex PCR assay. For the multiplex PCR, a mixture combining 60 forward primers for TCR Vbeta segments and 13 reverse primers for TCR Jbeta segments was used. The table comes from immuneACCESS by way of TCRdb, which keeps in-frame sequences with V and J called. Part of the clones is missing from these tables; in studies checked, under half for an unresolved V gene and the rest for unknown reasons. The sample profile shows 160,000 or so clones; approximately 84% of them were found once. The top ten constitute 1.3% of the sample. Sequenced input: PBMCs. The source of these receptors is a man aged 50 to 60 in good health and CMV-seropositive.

This CDR3 is CASSFSRDTEAFF. CDR3 DNA sequence: TGTGCCAGCAGCTTCTCCCGGGACACTGAAGCTTTCTTT. This chain connects TRBV7-3 to TRBJ1-1, with D unresolved. CDR3 length equals 13 residues. Germline V gene data show CDR1 as SGHTA and CDR2 as FQGTGA. The germline V and J ends were trimmed by 3 bases and 3 bases, with 8 bases remaining between them.

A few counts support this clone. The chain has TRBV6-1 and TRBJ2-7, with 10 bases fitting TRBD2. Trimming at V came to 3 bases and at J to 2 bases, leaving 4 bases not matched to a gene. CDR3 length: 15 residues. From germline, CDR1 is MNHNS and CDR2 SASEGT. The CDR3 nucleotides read TGTGCCAGCAGTGATCTAGCGGGAGCCACCTACGAGCAGTACTTC. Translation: CASSDLAGATYEQYF.

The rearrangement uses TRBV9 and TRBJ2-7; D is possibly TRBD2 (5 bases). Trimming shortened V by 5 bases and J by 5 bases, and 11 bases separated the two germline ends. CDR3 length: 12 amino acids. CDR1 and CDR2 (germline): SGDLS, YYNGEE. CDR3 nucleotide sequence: TGTGCCAGCAGTCCCCGGGAACACGAGCAGTACTTC. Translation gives CASSPREHEQYF.

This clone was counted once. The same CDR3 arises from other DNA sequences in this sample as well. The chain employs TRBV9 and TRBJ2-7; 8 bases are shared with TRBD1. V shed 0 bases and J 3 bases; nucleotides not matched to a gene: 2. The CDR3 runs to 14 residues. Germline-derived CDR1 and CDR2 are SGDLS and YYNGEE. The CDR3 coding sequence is TGTGCCAGCAGCGTAGCCACAGGGGGCTACGAGCAGTACTTC. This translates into CASSVATGGYEQYF.

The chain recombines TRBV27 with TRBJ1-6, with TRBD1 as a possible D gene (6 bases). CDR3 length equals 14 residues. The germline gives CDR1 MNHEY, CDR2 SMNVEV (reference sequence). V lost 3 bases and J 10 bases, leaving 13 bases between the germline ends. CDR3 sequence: CASSLNRVWSPLHF. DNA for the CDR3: TGTGCCAGCAGTTTGAACAGGGTTTGGTCACCCCTCCACTTT.

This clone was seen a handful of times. The chain's CDR3 is CASSLTSGVGGEQFF. In DNA, the CDR3 is TGTGCCAGCAGCTTAACGTCCGGCGTTGGAGGTGAGCAGTTCTTC. The chain combines TRBV7-3 with TRBJ2-1; the D gene is possibly TRBD2 (5 bases). Germline values: CDR1 SGHTA, CDR2 FQGTGA. Between the trimmed V and J ends, which lost 0 bases and 9 bases, there was a span of 15 bases. CDR3 size: 15 residues.

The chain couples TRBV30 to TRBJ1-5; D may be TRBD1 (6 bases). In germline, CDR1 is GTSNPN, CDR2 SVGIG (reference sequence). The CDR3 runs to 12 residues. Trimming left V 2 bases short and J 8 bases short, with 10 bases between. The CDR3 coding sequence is TGTGCCTGGAGTTCGAACAGGGAGCCCCAGCATTTT. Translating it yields CAWSSNREPQHF.

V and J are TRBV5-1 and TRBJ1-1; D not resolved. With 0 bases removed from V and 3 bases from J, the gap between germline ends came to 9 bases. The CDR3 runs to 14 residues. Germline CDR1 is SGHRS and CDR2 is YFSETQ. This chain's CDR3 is CASSLASQDTEAFF. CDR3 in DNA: TGCGCCAGCAGCTTGGCCAGTCAGGACACTGAAGCTTTCTTT.

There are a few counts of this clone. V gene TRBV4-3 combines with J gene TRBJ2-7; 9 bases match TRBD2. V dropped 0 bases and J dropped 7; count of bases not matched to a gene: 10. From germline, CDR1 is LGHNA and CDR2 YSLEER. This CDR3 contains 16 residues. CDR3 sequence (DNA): TGCGCCAGCAGCCAAGATCTGAGAGCGGGAGGAGGGGAGCAGTACTTC. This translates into CASSQDLRAGGGEQYF.

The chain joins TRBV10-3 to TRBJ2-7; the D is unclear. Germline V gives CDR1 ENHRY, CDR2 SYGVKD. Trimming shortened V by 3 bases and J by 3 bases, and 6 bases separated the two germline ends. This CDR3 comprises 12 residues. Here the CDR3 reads CAISEWSYEQYF. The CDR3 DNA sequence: TGTGCCATCAGTGAATGGAGCTACGAGCAGTACTTC.